The rows below give T cell receptor beta chains drawn from one sample of a study of T cell changes during pregnancy in multiple sclerosis. The protocol was immunoSEQ multiplex PCR, while the TCRdb copy is restricted to in-frame clones and leaves out a portion. The table shows tens of thousands of clones, with 91% occurring only once. This sample comprised CD4+ T cells from peripheral blood mononuclear cells, obtained in the second trimester of pregnancy. The receptors originated from a female donor in good health, enrolled as a control in a pregnancy study. CDR3s include the opening cysteine and the closing phenylalanine or tryptophan. The D gene is left open where the match is weak. Clone size is shown for a subset of rows, as once, few, many or a class of expanded clone.

D gene | clone size | J gene | V gene | CDR3 protein | CDR3 DNA
NA | NA | TRBJ1-3 | TRBV7-9 | CTSSRTGYSGNTIYF | TGTACCAGCAGCCGGACGGGGTACTCTGGAAACACCATATATTTT
TRBD1 | NA | TRBJ2-1 | TRBV7-3 | CASSSRTGEGNEQFF | TGTGCCAGCAGCTCCCGGACAGGGGAAGGCAATGAGCAGTTCTTC
TRBD1 | NA | TRBJ2-1 | TRBV9 | CASSKGQVSNEQFF | TGTGCCAGCAGCAAGGGACAGGTCTCCAATGAGCAGTTCTTC
NA | NA | TRBJ2-3 | TRBV28 | CASVWERRTDTQYF | TGTGCCTCAGTTTGGGAGAGACGCACAGATACGCAGTATTTT
NA | few | TRBJ1-1 | TRBV5-6 | CASSSLATGNTEAFF | TGTGCCAGCAGCTCCTTAGCGACAGGGAACACTGAAGCTTTCTTT
NA | NA | TRBJ1-5 | TRBV18 | CASSTGRGDSNQPQHF | TGTGCCAGCTCGACTGGACGGGGAGATAGCAATCAGCCCCAGCATTTT
NA | NA | TRBJ2-7 | TRBV6-1 | CASSEIDSREQYF | TGTGCCAGCAGTGAAATAGACAGTCGCGAGCAGTACTTC
TRBD1 | NA | TRBJ2-5 | TRBV2 | CASRARGLRETQYF | TGTGCCAGCAGGGCGAGGGGGCTACGGGAGACCCAGTACTTC
NA | NA | TRBJ1-5 | TRBV6-1 | CASTLQDSNQPQHF | TGTGCCAGCACCCTACAGGATAGCAATCAGCCCCAGCATTTT
NA | NA | TRBJ2-5 | TRBV18 | CASSPDSQMTQYF | TGTGCCAGCTCACCCGACAGCCAAATGACCCAGTACTTC
TRBD2 | NA | TRBJ2-7 | TRBV6-5 | CASSRPSGAYEQYF | TGTGCCAGCAGTCGTCCTAGCGGGGCCTACGAGCAGTACTTC
TRBD1 | few | TRBJ1-2 | TRBV11-2 | CASSLDRQGVYGYTF | TGTGCCAGCAGCTTAGATCGACAGGGAGTCTATGGCTACACCTTC
NA | NA | TRBJ2-7 | TRBV2 | CASSVTRVVNEQYF | TGTGCCAGCAGTGTCACCCGGGTAGTCAACGAGCAGTACTTC
NA | once | TRBJ2-6 | TRBV18 | CASSPYSSTGANVLTF | TGTGCCAGCTCGCCCTACTCTAGCACTGGGGCCAACGTCCTGACTTTC
TRBD1 | NA | TRBJ2-6 | TRBV25-1 | CASSNGGTGGAGANVLTF | TGTGCCAGCAGTAATGGAGGGACAGGGGGGGCTGGGGCCAACGTCCTGACTTTC
TRBD1 | once | TRBJ1-5 | TRBV5-6 | CASSPGQGSQPQHF | TGTGCCAGCAGCCCGGGACAGGGGAGTCAGCCCCAGCATTTT
NA | NA | TRBJ2-5 | TRBV20-1 | CSAQGQETQYF | TGCAGTGCCCAGGGGCAAGAGACCCAGTACTTC